Detailed here is one TCR beta chain. Its specificity is not known. The repertoire was sequenced with immunoSEQ multiplex PCR; TCRdb's copy has only in-frame clones and lacks some. The sample includes 950,000 to 1,100,000 clones, approximately 78% of them seen just once. Every donor was a Caucasian adult from Nashville, Tennessee. This sample was taken from a study of shared clonotypes between healthy human individuals. Turning to the study itself: There were three CD4 naive, three CD4 memory, two CD8 naive and one CD8 memory plates per donor.

Trimming removed 0 bases at V and 4 bases at J, with 10 bases between. The CDR3 contains 14 residues. Germline V gives CDR1 LGHNA, CDR2 YSLEER. Points from the study as a whole: Although depth was large, rarefaction showed that sequencing of the sorted subsets was incomplete. Estimated richness was generally greater in naive than memory subsets.

Sequencing was done on a sample of memory CD4+ T cells from PBMCs. The subset denotes: CD45RA-negative fraction. The J gene is TRBJ2-7, the V gene TRBV4-3; D is uncertain. This clonotype originated in a man in his late teens or twenties in good health. Some clones in this sample may be carry-over from other donors' samples. The DNA of the CDR3 is TGCGCCAGCAGCCAAGATCCAGCGACGTACGAGCAGTACTTC. Amino acid sequence: CASSQDPATYEQYF.